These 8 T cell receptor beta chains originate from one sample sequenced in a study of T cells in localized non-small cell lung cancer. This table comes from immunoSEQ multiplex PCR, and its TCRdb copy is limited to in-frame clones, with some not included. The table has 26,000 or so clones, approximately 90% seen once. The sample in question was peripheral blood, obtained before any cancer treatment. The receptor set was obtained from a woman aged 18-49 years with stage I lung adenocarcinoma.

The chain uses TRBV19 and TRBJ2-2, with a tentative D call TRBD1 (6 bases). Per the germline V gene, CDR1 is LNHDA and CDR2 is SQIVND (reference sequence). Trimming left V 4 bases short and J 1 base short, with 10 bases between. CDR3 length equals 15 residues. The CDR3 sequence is CASSTLTGNTGELFF. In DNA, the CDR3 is TGTGCCAGTAGTACCCTGACAGGGAACACCGGGGAGCTGTTTTTT.

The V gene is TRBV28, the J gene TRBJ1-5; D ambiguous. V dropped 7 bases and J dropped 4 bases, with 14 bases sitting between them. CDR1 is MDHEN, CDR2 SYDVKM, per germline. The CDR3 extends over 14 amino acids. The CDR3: CASMVQRSNQPQHF. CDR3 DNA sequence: TGTGCCAGCATGGTTCAGAGATCTAATCAGCCCCAGCATTTT.

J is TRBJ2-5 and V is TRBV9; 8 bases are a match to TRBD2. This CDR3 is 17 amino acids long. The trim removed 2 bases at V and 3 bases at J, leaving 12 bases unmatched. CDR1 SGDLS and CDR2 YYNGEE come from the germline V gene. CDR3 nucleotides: TGTGCCAGCAGCGTCGGACTAAGCGGGAGTCTTAAAGAGACCCAGTACTTC. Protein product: CASSVGLSGSLKETQYF. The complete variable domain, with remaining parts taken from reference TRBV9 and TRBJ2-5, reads DSGVTQTPKHLITATGQRVTLRCSPRSGDLSVYWYQQSLDQGLQFLIQYYNGEERAKGNILERFSAQQFPDLHSELNLSSLELGDSALYFCASSVGLSGSLKETQYFGPGTRLLVL.

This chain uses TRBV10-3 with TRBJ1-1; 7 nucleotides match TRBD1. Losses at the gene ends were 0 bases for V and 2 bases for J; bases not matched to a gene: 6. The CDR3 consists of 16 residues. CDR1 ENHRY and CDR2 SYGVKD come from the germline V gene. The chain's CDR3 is CAISESAGQKNTEAFF. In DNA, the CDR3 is TGTGCCATCAGTGAGTCAGCGGGACAGAAAAACACTGAAGCTTTCTTT.

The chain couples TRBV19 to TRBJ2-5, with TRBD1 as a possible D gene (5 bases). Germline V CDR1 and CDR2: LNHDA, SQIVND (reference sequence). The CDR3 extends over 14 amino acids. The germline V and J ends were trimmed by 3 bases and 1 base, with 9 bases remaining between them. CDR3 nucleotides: TGTGCCAGTAGTATCAGGGCTGTCCAAGAGACCCAGTACTTC. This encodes CASSIRAVQETQYF. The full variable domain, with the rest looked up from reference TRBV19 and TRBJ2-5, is DGGITQSPKYLFRKEGQNVTLSCEQNLNHDAMYWYRQDPGQGLRLIYYSQIVNDFQKGDIAEGYSVSREKKESFPLTVTSAQKNPTAFYLCASSIRAVQETQYFGPGTRLLVL.

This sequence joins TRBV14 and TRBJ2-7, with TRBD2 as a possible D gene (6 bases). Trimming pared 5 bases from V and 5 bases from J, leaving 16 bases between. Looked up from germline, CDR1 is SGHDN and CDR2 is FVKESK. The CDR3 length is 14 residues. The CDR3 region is CASSLLAVPHEQYF. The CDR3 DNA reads TGTGCCAGCAGCTTATTAGCGGTCCCCCACGAGCAGTACTTC.

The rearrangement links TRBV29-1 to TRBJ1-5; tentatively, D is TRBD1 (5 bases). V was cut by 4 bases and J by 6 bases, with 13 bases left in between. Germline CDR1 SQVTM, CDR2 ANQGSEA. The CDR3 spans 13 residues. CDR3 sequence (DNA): TGCAGCGTTGGTTCGGGACCAGGTCAGCCCCAGCATTTT. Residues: CSVGSGPGQPQHF.

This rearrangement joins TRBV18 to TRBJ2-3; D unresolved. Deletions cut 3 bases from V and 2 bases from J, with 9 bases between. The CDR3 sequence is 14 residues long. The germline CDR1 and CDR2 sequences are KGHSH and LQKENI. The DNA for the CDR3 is TGTGCCAGCTCACCGAGGACGTTCACAGATACGCAGTATTTT. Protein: CASSPRTFTDTQYF.